This T cell receptor beta chain was identified during a study of Ad26.COV2.S vaccination and SARS-CoV-2 variants. Overall study results and limits: The TCR breadth and depth analyses may have understated or missed part of the total T cell responses. Researchers reported similar non-spike TCR breadth in vaccine and placebo recipients.

About this clone itself: Antigen unknown.

CDR1 and CDR2 from the germline V gene are SGDLS and YYNGEE. CDR3 size: 13 residues. Trimming took 2 bases from V and 1 from J, leaving 6 bases between them. Treatment here: over 15 received Ad26.COV2.S at low or high dose, single or two shots; 5 received placebo; per-sample allocation not given. Vaccine and placebo recipients were sampled on day 63 after the first injection. Wuhan-strain spike was delivered by a replication-incompetent Ad26 vector. Produced via immunoSEQ multiplex PCR; TCRdb's table is partial and in-frame only. The table records hundreds of thousands of clones, roughly 90% of them present only once.

This chain joins TRBV9 and TRBJ1-2, with TRBD1 as a possible D gene (5 bases). Sequencing used peripheral blood, obtained in a trial of Ad26.COV2.S vaccine versus placebo. The clonotype comes from a person between 18 and 60 years old who received the Ad26.COV2.S COVID-19 vaccine or a placebo. CDR3 in amino acids: CASSVQGNYGYTF. CDR3 nucleotide sequence: TGTGCCAGCAGCGTGCAGGGTAACTATGGCTACACCTTC.